Many counts were recorded for the clone carrying this T cell receptor (beta chain). Its antigen is undetermined. Combining iRepertoire HTBI primers with Arm-PCR of CDR3 regions, the authors built TCR beta libraries. TCRdb reanalysed the multiplex PCR reads using MiXCR and keeps one entry per CDR3 protein. The repertoire has roughly 500,000 distinct CDR3 sequences, roughly a fifth of them found once; the top ten carry roughly 7%. This CDR3 is built from 15 residues. Trimming removed 3 bases from V and 6 bases from J; junction bases left unmatched: 6. Germline assignment: CDR1 MDHEN and CDR2 SYDVKM. The sample comes from a study of regulatory T cells in long-lasting Graves disease. Findings and limits, study-wide: Persistent disease showed a preference for TRBV28, TRBJ1-2 and TRBJ2-5.

As for time point: persistent/refractory GD, antithyroid drugs over 5 years with positive TRAb. Generation of the TCR library employed RNA extracted from PBMCs. The chain joins TRBV28 to TRBJ2-2; 8 bases map to TRBD1. The sequence came from a female donor with Graves disease. Sequencing was performed on peripheral blood mononuclear cells (PBMCs), taken when the disease was refractory, from a patient treated with antithyroid drugs. For the CDR3, the DNA is TGTGCCAGCAGTTTCGACAGGGGTTTTGCCGGGGAGCTGTTTTTT. Encoded protein: CASSFDRGFAGELFF. Variable domain in full (rest from reference TRBV28 and TRBJ2-2): DVKVTQSSRYLVKRTGEKVFLECVQDMDHENMFWYRQDPGLGLRLIYFSYDVKMKEKGDIPEGYSVSREKKERFSLILESASTNQTSMYLCASSFDRGFAGELFFGEGSRLTVL.